This T cell receptor (beta chain) was retrieved from a study of T cells after yellow fever vaccination (dated by TCRdb to between 2019 and 2020). Background on the whole study: Staining for CD3, CD45RA, CCR7 and CD95 was used to sort memory subsets (EM, EMRA, CM and Tscm) on a BD FACS Aria III. Two healthy male donors, one aged 18 to 29 and one aged 30 to 39 years, were included in the cohort. Sorting of memory subsets took place on days 0, 15 and 45 and at 18 months after primary vaccination, as well as on days 0, 15 and 45 after the 30-year booster. To track T-cell clones before and after primary and booster YFV17D yellow fever vaccination, bulk TCR alpha and beta repertoires were sequenced longitudinally. Bulk PBMC replicates and cell subsets were isolated from blood drawn at multiple timepoints before and after both primary and secondary immunization. The SMART-Seq v4 Ultra Low Input RNA kit was used to prepare libraries from fractions with low cell numbers.

Explained via the paper, the treatment or condition label denotes: live attenuated yellow fever vaccine strain. A standard Ficoll-Paque protocol was used to isolate PBMCs from peripheral blood. The RNeasy Micro Kit was used to extract RNA from sorted memory subsets. In this sample, this clonotype turned up many times. No base-level quality is on record; no much larger clone is a single base apart. What the authors observed across the whole study: Only two donors were included in the study, so the extent to which the findings can be generalized is limited. In the sorted memory subsets on day 0, nearly all of the vaccine-responding clonotypes fell below detection. A small share of clonotypes was detected in both CD4 and CD8 compartments, with the overlap likely arising from convergent recombination. The secondary T-cell response was found to be weaker but faster than the primary response, with a peak reached on day 5 rather than on day 15. After the booster, most clones that had expanded after primary vaccination were detected again (around 96% of CD4 and roughly nine tenths of CD8), suggesting broad maintenance of memory. FACS-sorted repertoires could contain abundant contaminating clonotypes from the bulk population, so computational filtering was required.

Sequenced on an Illumina NovaSeq 6000. TCR cDNA was synthesized by 5'RACE template switching, through which a universal primer site and unique molecular identifiers were introduced. cDNA synthesis was primed from both the TCR alpha and TCR beta constant segments. Library amplification used two PCR steps, and the second PCR step added sample barcodes and sequencing adapters. Sequencing of the libraries was done on either Illumina HiSeq 2500 (2x100 bp) or NovaSeq (2x150 bp). The original methods were these. MIGEC was used to demultiplex reads and collapse the reads into UMI consensus sequences, and MiXCR was used for V(D)J alignment. Vaccine-responding clonotypes were defined with edgeR using replicate PBMC samples, requiring FDR below 0.01 and a log2 fold change above 5 up to day 15. CD4 or CD8 identity was assigned to each bulk clonotype according to whether the clonotype was present at higher abundance in the sequenced CD4 repertoire or the sequenced CD8 repertoire. Clonotype frequencies in memory subsets were weighted by FACS-sorted cell numbers to estimate each clone's distribution across memory phenotypes. Using fastp trimming at Q25 and MiXCR clonotype assembly, TCRdb reanalyzed the public sequencing data and kept in-frame beta chains. Each CDR3 protein gets just one entry, which takes the most common genes and DNA from the rows behind it. The V and J calls, along with clone size, are taken from TCRdb and not from the paper's own processing. Within this sample are more than 50,000 distinct CDR3 sequences, with about 5.6% of them counted one time only. 31% of the sample lies in the top ten.

V was cut back by 4 bases and J by 9 bases, leaving a gap of 16 bases between them. The CDR3 holds 15 amino acids from the cysteine to the phenylalanine. Just the 45-base CDR3 DNA is kept, in frame starting at base 1. CDR1 is given as LGHNA and CDR2 as YSLEER, both from the germline V gene. The sequences come from PBMCs, either bulk or a sorted T-cell subset (CD4+, CD8+, memory, or dextramer-sorted; not recorded which), collected on the day of the yellow fever booster vaccination. The rearrangement combines TRBV4-3 with TRBJ1-6; matching of 5 bases hints at TRBD1 as the D gene. The origin of this receptor is a man aged 18 to 29 who received the YFV17D yellow fever vaccine. CDR3 region: CASSPLGDVRSPLHF. The nucleotides read TGCGCCAGCAGCCCCCTCGGGGACGTACGTTCACCCCTCCACTTT.